Below, 6 T cell receptor beta chains from the same sample are listed, as sequenced in a study of Graves' ophthalmopathy and Graves' hyperthyroidism. The sequenced template was RNA, covering the TCR beta CDR3 region. Investigators did first-round RT-PCR with HTBI primers, then second-round multiplex PCR. TCRdb redid the calling of the multiplex PCR reads with MiXCR, one entry per CDR3 protein. The sample comprises around 470,000 distinct CDR3 sequences, about an eighth of which are singletons, and more than 8.5% rests with the top ten. Sequenced material: blood. All receptors come from a woman in her thirties with Graves' ophthalmopathy.

This clonotype has at least ten counts. The rearrangement uses TRBV19 and TRBJ2-7; D may be TRBD2 (6 bases). With 8 bases removed from V and 5 bases from J, the gap between germline ends came to 19 bases. Germline CDR1 LNHDA, CDR2 SQIVND (reference sequence). The CDR3 has 14 residues. The CDR3 here is CASGVKAGHHEQYF. CDR3 bases: TGTGCCAGTGGAGTGAAAGCGGGTCACCACGAGCAGTACTTC.

This clonotype was seen at least ten times. In nucleotides, the CDR3 is TGTGCCTGGACCCGCTCTGGGGCCAACGTCCTGACTTTC. Translated, it gives CAWTRSGANVLTF. The chain combines TRBV30 with TRBJ2-6; D gene ambiguous. V lost 4 bases and J 0 bases, leaving 4 bases between the germline ends. The germline gives CDR1 GTSNPN, CDR2 SVGIG (reference sequence). The CDR3 is 13 residues long.

The V call is TRBV12-3 or TRBV12-4, the J call TRBJ2-7, with 8 bases fitting TRBD1. The CDR3 has 17 residues. J gave up 2 bases and V 3 bases, and 12 bases lay outside the gene matches. The CDR3 DNA is TGTGCCAGCAGTTTTCGGGGGCCGACAGGGGTAACCTACGAGCAGTACTTC. It encodes CASSFRGPTGVTYEQYF.

This sequence joins TRBV12-3 or TRBV12-4 and TRBJ1-2; 7 nucleotides agree with TRBD1. The J segment lost 5 bases and the V segment lost 6 bases, leaving 9 bases of the junction unmatched. This CDR3 contains 14 residues. The CDR3 DNA is TGTGCCAGCAGGACCTCAGAGGGGGCATATGGCTACACCTTC. This sequence encodes CASRTSEGAYGYTF.

This clonotype was found many times. The chain uses TRBV6-1 and TRBJ1-5; the match to TRBD1 covers 8 bases. Germline CDR1 is MNHNS and CDR2 is SASEGT. Unmatched junction bases numbered 7, after V lost 4 bases and J lost 2 bases. The CDR3 is made up of 16 amino acids. The CDR3 nucleotides are TGTGCCAGCAGTGCGTACAGGGGGGGTGGCAATCAGCCCCAGCATTTT. It translates to CASSAYRGGGNQPQHF.

Remarks on this clonotype: With a much larger clone just one base away, this may be a read error. The J gene is TRBJ1-6, the V gene TRBV6-5, with D maybe TRBD1 (6 bases). The CDR3 has 17 residues. Germline CDR1 MNHEY, CDR2 SVGAGI. The DNA for the CDR3 is TGTGCCAGCAGTTACCTCAGGGGCCCTGGGTATAATTCACACCTCCACTTT. It encodes CASSYLRGPGYNSHLHF.